Following are 10 T cell receptor beta chains from one sample sequenced in a study of shared clonotypes between healthy human individuals. TCRdb keeps only in-frame clones here, not all; method: immunoSEQ multiplex PCR. This table holds 520,000 or so clones, approximately 79% found once. The specimen sequenced was PBMCs. Every receptor here comes from a woman aged 35 to 49 in good health. Some clones in this sample may be carry-over from other donors' samples.

The V call is TRBV6-5, the J call TRBJ2-5; a weak D match, TRBD1 (6 bases). The J call may not be correct, given that the DNA end is closer to TRBJ2-7. The CDR3 has 12 amino acids. Germline V lookup: CDR1 MNHEY, CDR2 SVGAGI. The CDR3 loop is CASSSNRAEQYF. CDR3 bases: TGTGCCAGCAGTTCTAACAGGGCCGAGCAGTACTTC.

Worth noting for this clone: With a much larger clone just one base away, this may be a read error. Different DNA sequences within this sample yield the same CDR3. This chain links TRBV5-1 with TRBJ2-2, with 8 bases fitting TRBD2. V lost 0 bases to trimming and J lost 1 base; unmatched junction nucleotides: 11. The CDR3 is made up of 19 amino acids. In germline, CDR1 is SGHRS, CDR2 YFSETQ. In DNA form, the CDR3 reads TGCGCCAGCAGCTTGGCACTACTGGCGGGAGGCCAGAACACCGGGGAGCTGTTTTTT. This translates into CASSLALLAGGQNTGELFF.

CDR3 sequence: CASSIQTSSGANVLTF. The CDR3 bases are TGTGCCAGTAGTATCCAGACTAGCTCTGGGGCCAACGTCCTGACTTTC. The chain couples TRBV19 to TRBJ2-6; D possibly corresponds to TRBD2 (6 bases). CDR1 and CDR2 from the germline V gene are LNHDA and SQIVND (reference sequence). The CDR3 is 16 amino acids. Trimming removed 3 bases at V and 0 bases at J, with 9 bases between. Drawing the rest from reference TRBV19 and TRBJ2-6, the complete variable domain is DGGITQSPKYLFRKEGQNVTLSCEQNLNHDAMYWYRQDPGQGLRLIYYSQIVNDFQKGDIAEGYSVSREKKESFPLTVTSAQKNPTAFYLCASSIQTSSGANVLTFGAGSRLTVL.

The chain has TRBV11-2 and TRBJ2-5, with 7 bases lining up with TRBD2. The CDR3 is made up of 16 amino acids. From germline, CDR1 is SGHAT and CDR2 FQNNGV. The J segment lost 4 bases and the V segment lost 5 bases, leaving 13 bases of the junction unmatched. This CDR3 reads CASSLRGAGVPETQYF. The CDR3, as DNA: TGTGCCAGCAGCCTTCGAGGCGCGGGAGTACCAGAGACCCAGTACTTC. Drawing the rest from reference TRBV11-2 and TRBJ2-5, the complete variable domain is EAGVAQSPRYKIIEKRQSVAFWCNPISGHATLYWYQQILGQGPKLLIQFQNNGVVDDSQLPKDRFSAERLKGVDSTLKIQPAKLEDSAVYLCASSLRGAGVPETQYFGPGTRLLVL.

As concerns this clone: The sample holds other DNA sequences that translate to the same CDR3. This chain connects TRBV7-8 to TRBJ2-3; the D is unclear. V was cut by 1 base and J by 1 base, with 6 bases left in between. From germline, CDR1 is SGHVS and CDR2 FQNEAQ. This CDR3 contains 14 residues. CDR3 amino acids: CASSLGRRTDTQYF. For the CDR3, the DNA is TGTGCCAGCAGCTTAGGTCGTCGCACAGATACGCAGTATTTT.

This sequence joins TRBV5-1 and TRBJ1-3; possibly TRBD1 for D (5 bases). The CDR3 totals 16 residues. From germline, CDR1 is SGHRS and CDR2 YFSETQ. The V end lost 0 bases, the J end lost 2 bases, and 12 bases lay between the germline ends. The CDR3 DNA reads TGCGCCAGCAGCTTGGGACAGTCAGGCGCTGGAAACACCATATATTTT. Its translation: CASSLGQSGAGNTIYF.

V usage is TRBV5-4 and J usage is TRBJ2-7, with TRBD1 matching over 10 bases. Unmatched junction bases numbered 12, after V lost 4 bases and J lost 8 bases. Looked up from germline, CDR1 is SGHNT and CDR2 is YYREEE (reference sequence). This CDR3 has 15 amino acids. The CDR3 loop is CASSGPGQGLSQQYF. CDR3 DNA: TGTGCCAGCAGCGGACCGGGACAGGGGCTTAGTCAGCAGTACTTC.

The rearrangement links TRBV28 to TRBJ1-5, with D possibly matching TRBD1 (5 bases). V was pared by 6 bases and J by 6 bases, with 12 bases between. The V gene's germline CDR1 is MDHEN and CDR2 SYDVKM. The CDR3 sequence is 13 residues long. The CDR3 loop is CASRPGSGQPQHF. The CDR3 nucleotides read TGTGCCAGCAGGCCAGGGTCAGGTCAGCCCCAGCATTTT. The full variable domain, in which reference TRBV28 and TRBJ1-5 provide the parts outside the CDR3, is DVKVTQSSRYLVKRTGEKVFLECVQDMDHENMFWYRQDPGLGLRLIYFSYDVKMKEKGDIPEGYSVSREKKERFSLILESASTNQTSMYLCASRPGSGQPQHFGDGTRLSIL.

The V and J genes are TRBV25-1 and TRBJ2-3; 11 bases map to TRBD2. The CDR3 runs 15 residues. J lost 6 bases, V lost 6 bases, and 8 bases had no gene match. Germline lookup yields CDR1 MGHDK and CDR2 SYGVNS. The CDR3 reads CASSPQLAGADTQYF. CDR3 DNA: TGTGCCAGCAGCCCTCAACTAGCGGGAGCGGATACGCAGTATTTT.

The chain has TRBV30 and TRBJ1-5; the match to TRBD1 covers 7 bases. Germline CDR1 GTSNPN, CDR2 SVGIG (reference sequence). This CDR3 contains 13 residues. V gave up 1 base and J gave up 4 bases; unmatched junction bases: 1. As DNA, the CDR3 is TGTGCCTGGAGTGGGGACAGAAATCAGCCCCAGCATTTT. It is translated as CAWSGDRNQPQHF.